This T cell receptor (beta chain) was captured in a study of response to subunit inactivated influenza vaccine. Study-level results: The authors suggested that every seasonal influenza vaccination recruits few new T cells.

This clonotype showed up just a few times. Its specificity is not known. TCRdb processed the RT-PCR reads anew with MiXCR; each CDR3 protein has one entry. The table shows 430,000 or so distinct CDR3 sequences, with approximately 11% occurring only once. The ends were cut back, 4 bases at V and 6 bases at J, with 17 bases in the middle. The CDR3 runs 14 residues. Germline loops: CDR1 SGHRS, CDR2 YFSETQ. This specimen consisted of PBMCs from blood, obtained more than 35 days after vaccination. J is TRBJ2-7 and V is TRBV5-1; D assignment may be TRBD1 or TRBD2 (5 bases each). This clonotype originated in a man aged 50 or older who received an inactivated influenza vaccine. CDR3 DNA: TGCGCCAGCAGCATTGGGACGGCTCGGGCCGAGCAGTACTTC. Its protein product is CASSIGTARAEQYF.